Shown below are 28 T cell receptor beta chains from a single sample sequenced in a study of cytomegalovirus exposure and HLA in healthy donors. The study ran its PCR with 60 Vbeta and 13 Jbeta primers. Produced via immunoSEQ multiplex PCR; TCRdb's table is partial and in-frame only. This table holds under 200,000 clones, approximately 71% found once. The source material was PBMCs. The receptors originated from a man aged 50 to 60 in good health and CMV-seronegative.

CDR3 amino acids: CASSAGQGTDTQYF. In DNA, the CDR3 is TGTGCCAGTAGTGCAGGACAGGGCACAGATACGCAGTATTTT. The V call is TRBV19, the J call TRBJ2-3; 7 bases align to TRBD1. The germline V gene encodes CDR1 LNHDA and CDR2 SQIVND (reference sequence). V shed 5 bases, J shed 1 base, and the junction held 3 bases outside the gene matches. The length of the CDR3 is 14 residues.

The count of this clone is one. This chain's CDR3 is CASSLRRVHEQYF. The CDR3 DNA sequence: TGTGCCAGCAGCTTAAGGAGGGTACACGAGCAGTACTTC. V is TRBV7-2 and J is TRBJ2-7, with D perhaps matching TRBD2 (6 bases). The CDR3 is 13 amino acids. From germline, CDR1 is SGHTA and CDR2 FQGNSA. V dropped 2 bases and J dropped 5 bases, with 10 bases sitting between them.

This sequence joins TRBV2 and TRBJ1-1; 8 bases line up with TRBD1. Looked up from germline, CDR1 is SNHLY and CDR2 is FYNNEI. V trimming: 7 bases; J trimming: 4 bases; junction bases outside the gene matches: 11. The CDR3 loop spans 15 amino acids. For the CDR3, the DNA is TGTGCCAGCACCCTTTTACAGGGGGGAGGCACTGAAGCTTTCTTT. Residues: CASTLLQGGGTEAFF.

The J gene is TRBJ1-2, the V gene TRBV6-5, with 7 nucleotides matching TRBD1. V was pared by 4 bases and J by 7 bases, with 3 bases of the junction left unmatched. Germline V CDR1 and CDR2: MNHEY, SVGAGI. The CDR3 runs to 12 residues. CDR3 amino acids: CASSFDRVGYTF. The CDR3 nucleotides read TGTGCCAGCAGTTTCGACAGGGTTGGCTACACCTTC.

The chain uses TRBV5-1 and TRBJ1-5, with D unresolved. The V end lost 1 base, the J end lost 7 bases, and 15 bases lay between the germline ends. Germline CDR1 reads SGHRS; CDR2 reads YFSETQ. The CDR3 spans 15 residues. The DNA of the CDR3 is TGCGCCAGCAGCTTGTTTCGGAGGGCTGGACAGCCCCAGCATTTT. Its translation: CASSLFRRAGQPQHF. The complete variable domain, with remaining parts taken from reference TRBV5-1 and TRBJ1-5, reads KAGVTQTPRYLIKTRGQQVTLSCSPISGHRSVSWYQQTPGQGLQFLFEYFSETQRNKGNFPGRFSGRQFSNSRSEMNVSTLELGDSALYLCASSLFRRAGQPQHFGDGTRLSIL.

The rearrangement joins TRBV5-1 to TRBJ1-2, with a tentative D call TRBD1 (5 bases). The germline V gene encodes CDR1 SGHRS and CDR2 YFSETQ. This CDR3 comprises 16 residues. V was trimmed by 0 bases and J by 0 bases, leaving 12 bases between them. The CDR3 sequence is CASSLETATSNYGYTF. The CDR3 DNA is TGCGCCAGCAGCTTGGAGACAGCAACCTCTAACTATGGCTACACCTTC.

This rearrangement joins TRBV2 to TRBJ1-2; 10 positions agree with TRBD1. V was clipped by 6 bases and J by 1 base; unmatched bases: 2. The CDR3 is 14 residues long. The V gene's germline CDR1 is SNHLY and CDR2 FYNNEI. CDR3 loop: CASSGQGDNYGYTF. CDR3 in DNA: TGTGCCAGCAGCGGACAGGGGGATAACTATGGCTACACCTTC.

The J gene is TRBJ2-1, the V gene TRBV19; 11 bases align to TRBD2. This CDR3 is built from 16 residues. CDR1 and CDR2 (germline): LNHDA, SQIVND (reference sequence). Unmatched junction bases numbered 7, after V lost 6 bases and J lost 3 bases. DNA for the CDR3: TGTGCCAGTAGCAGAACTAGCGGGAGTTTCTACAATGAGCAGTTCTTC. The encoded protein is CASSRTSGSFYNEQFF. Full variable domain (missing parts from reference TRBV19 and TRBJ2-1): DGGITQSPKYLFRKEGQNVTLSCEQNLNHDAMYWYRQDPGQGLRLIYYSQIVNDFQKGDIAEGYSVSREKKESFPLTVTSAQKNPTAFYLCASSRTSGSFYNEQFFGPGTRLTVL.

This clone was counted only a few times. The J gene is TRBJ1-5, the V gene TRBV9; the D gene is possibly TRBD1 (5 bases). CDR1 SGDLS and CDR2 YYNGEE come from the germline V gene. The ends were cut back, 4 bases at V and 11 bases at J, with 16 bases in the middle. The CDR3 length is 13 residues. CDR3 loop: CASSMTPTGAQHF. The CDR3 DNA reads TGTGCCAGCAGCATGACACCTACAGGAGCCCAGCATTTT.

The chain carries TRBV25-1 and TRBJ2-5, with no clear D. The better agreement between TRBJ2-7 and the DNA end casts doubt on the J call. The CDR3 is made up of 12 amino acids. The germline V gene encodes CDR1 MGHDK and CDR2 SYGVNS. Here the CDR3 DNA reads TGTGCCAGCAGTGATCACTCCTACGAGCAGTACTTC. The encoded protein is CASSDHSYEQYF.

The CDR3 region has the DNA TGTGCCAGCAGGGGGACAGGTACCGGGGAGCTGTTTTTT. It yields the protein CASRGTGTGELFF. This rearrangement joins TRBV6-5 to TRBJ2-2; 8 bases fit TRBD1. Germline V gives CDR1 MNHEY, CDR2 SVGAGI. Trimming removed 6 bases from V and 5 bases from J; junction bases left unmatched: 2. CDR3 length: 13 amino acids.

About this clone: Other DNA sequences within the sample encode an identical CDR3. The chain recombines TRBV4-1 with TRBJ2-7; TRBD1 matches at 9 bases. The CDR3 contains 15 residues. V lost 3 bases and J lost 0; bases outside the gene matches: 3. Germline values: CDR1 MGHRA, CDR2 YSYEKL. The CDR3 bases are TGCGCCAGCAGCCAGCCGGGACAGGGCTCCTACGAGCAGTACTTC. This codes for CASSQPGQGSYEQYF.

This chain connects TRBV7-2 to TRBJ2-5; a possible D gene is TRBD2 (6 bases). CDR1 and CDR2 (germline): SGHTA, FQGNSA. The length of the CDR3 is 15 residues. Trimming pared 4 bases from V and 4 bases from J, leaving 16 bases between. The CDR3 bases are TGTGCCAGCAGCTCAGCGAGGACCGGGGGAGAGACCCAGTACTTC. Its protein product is CASSSARTGGETQYF.

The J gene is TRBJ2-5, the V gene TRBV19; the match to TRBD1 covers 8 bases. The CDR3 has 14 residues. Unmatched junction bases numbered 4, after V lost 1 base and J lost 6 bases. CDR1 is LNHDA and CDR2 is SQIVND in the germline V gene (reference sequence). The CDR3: CASSIGTGGKTQYF. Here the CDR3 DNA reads TGTGCCAGTAGTATAGGAACAGGGGGAAAGACCCAGTACTTC. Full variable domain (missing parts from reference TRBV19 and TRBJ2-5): DGGITQSPKYLFRKEGQNVTLSCEQNLNHDAMYWYRQDPGQGLRLIYYSQIVNDFQKGDIAEGYSVSREKKESFPLTVTSAQKNPTAFYLCASSIGTGGKTQYFGPGTRLLVL.

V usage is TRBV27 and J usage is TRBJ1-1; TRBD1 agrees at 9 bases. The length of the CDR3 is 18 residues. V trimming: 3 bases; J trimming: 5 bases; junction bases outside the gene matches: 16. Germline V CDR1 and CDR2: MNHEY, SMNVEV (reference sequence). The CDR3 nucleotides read TGTGCCAGCAGTTTTCTCCCCACAGGGGGCTGGTCTCCAACTGAAGCTTTCTTT. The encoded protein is CASSFLPTGGWSPTEAFF.

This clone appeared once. The CDR3 loop reads CASRTSGVTDTQYF. Here the CDR3 DNA reads TGTGCCAGCAGGACTAGCGGGGTAACAGATACGCAGTATTTT. The chain recombines TRBV27 with TRBJ2-3; 11 nucleotides match TRBD2. Trimming took 6 bases from V and 3 from J; bases not matched to a gene: 2. The CDR3 covers 14 residues. The germline CDR1 and CDR2 sequences are MNHEY and SMNVEV (reference sequence).

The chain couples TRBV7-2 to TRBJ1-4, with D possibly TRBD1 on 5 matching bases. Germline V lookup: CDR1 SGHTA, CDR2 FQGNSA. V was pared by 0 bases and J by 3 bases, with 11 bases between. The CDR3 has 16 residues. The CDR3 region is CASSLAQGRANEKLFF. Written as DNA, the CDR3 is TGTGCCAGCAGCTTAGCCCAGGGTCGGGCTAATGAAAAACTGTTTTTT.

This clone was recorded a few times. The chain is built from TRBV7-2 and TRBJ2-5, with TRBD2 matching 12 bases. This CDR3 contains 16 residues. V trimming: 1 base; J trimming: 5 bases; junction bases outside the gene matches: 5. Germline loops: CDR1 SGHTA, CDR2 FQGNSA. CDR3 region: CASSLVTSGGWETQYF. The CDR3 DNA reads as TGTGCCAGCAGCTTAGTGACTAGCGGGGGCTGGGAGACCCAGTACTTC.

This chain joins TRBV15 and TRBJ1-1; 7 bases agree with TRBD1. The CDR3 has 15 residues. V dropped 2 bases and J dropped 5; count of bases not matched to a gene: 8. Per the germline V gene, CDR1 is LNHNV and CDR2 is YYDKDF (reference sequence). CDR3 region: CATSRLQTGLTEAFF. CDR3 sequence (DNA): TGTGCCACCAGCAGATTACAGACAGGGTTAACTGAAGCTTTCTTT.

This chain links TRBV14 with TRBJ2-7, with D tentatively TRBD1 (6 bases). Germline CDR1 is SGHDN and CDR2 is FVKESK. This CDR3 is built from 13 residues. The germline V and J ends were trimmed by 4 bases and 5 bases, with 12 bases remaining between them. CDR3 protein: CASSPNRVHEQYF. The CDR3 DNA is TGTGCCAGCAGCCCCAACAGGGTCCACGAGCAGTACTTC.

CDR3 DNA: TGTGCCAGCAGCCCTCGACCGATACAGGAAAAGAACACTGAAGCTTTCTTT. This gives the protein CASSPRPIQEKNTEAFF. The chain couples TRBV7-9 to TRBJ1-1, with D maybe TRBD1 (5 bases). Germline lookup yields CDR1 SEHNR and CDR2 FQNEAQ (reference sequence). The germline V and J ends were trimmed by 5 bases and 1 base, with 20 bases remaining between them. The CDR3 runs to 17 residues.

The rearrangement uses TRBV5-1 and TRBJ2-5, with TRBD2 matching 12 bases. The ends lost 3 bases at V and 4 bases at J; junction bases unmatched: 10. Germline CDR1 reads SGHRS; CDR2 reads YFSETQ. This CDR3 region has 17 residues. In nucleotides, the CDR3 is TGCGCCAGCAGCTCGAACCTAGCGGGGGGGCCAGGAGAGACCCAGTACTTC. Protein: CASSSNLAGGPGETQYF.

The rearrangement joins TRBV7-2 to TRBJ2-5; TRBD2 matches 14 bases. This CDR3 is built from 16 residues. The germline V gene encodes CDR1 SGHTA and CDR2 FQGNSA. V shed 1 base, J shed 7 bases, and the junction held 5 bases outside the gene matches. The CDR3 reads CASSLGTSGGSGTQYF. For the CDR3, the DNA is TGTGCCAGCAGCTTAGGGACTAGCGGGGGGTCCGGGACCCAGTACTTC.

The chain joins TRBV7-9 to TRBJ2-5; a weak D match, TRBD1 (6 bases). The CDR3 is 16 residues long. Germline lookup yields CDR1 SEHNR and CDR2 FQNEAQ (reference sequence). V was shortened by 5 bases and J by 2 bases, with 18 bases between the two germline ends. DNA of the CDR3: TGTGCCAGCAGCGCATGGTTGGGGGCGGTACAAGAGACCCAGTACTTC. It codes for CASSAWLGAVQETQYF.

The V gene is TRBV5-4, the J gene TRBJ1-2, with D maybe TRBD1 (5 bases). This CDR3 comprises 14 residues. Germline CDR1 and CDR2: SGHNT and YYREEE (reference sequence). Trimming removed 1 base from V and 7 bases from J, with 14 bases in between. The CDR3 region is CASSLYQGNAGYTF. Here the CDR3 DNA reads TGTGCCAGCAGCTTGTATCAGGGAAATGCTGGCTACACCTTC.

The CDR3 is CASSVTGGNTEAFF. CDR3 sequence (DNA): TGTGCCAGCAGCGTAACGGGGGGGAACACTGAAGCTTTCTTT. The chain links TRBV9 to TRBJ1-1; D is possibly TRBD1 (5 bases). CDR3 size: 14 residues. In germline, CDR1 is SGDLS, CDR2 YYNGEE. Trimming cost V 1 base and J 1 base, with 8 bases left between them.

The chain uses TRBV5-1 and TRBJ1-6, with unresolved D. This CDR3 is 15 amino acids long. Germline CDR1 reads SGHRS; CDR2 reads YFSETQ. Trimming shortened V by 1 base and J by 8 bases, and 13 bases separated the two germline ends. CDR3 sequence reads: CASSLSRLGDSPLHF. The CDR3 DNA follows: TGCGCCAGCAGCTTGTCACGGCTAGGTGATTCACCCCTCCACTTT. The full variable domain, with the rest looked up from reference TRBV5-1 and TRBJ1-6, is KAGVTQTPRYLIKTRGQQVTLSCSPISGHRSVSWYQQTPGQGLQFLFEYFSETQRNKGNFPGRFSGRQFSNSRSEMNVSTLELGDSALYLCASSLSRLGDSPLHFGNGTRLTVT.

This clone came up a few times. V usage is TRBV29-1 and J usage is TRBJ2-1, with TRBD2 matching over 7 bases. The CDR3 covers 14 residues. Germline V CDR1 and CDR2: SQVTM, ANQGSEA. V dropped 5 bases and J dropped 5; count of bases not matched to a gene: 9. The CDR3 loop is CSVRTREGHNEQFF. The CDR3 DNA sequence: TGCAGCGTTCGCACCAGGGAGGGTCACAATGAGCAGTTCTTC.